What follows are 10 T cell receptor beta chains derived from one specimen sequenced in a study of tumor-infiltrating lymphocytes in localized non-small cell lung cancer. Sequencing used immunoSEQ multiplex PCR; TCRdb keeps in-frame clones, though not all of them. This sample yields over 7,500 clones, of which about 80% are seen a single time; less than 8% belongs to the top ten. The sequenced sample consisted of uninvolved lung tissue not adjacent to the tumor. These receptors were collected from a human donor with non-small cell lung cancer.

The chain is built from TRBV6-5 and TRBJ2-7; D remains ambiguous. The CDR3 totals 13 residues. Germline values: CDR1 MNHEY, CDR2 SVGAGI. V was trimmed by 0 bases and J by 7 bases, leaving 10 bases between them. CDR3 DNA: TGTGCCAGCAGTTACTCCCCAGACGGAGAGCAGTACTTC. Translating gives CASSYSPDGEQYF.

The chain has TRBV27 and TRBJ2-7; the match to TRBD1 covers 9 bases. CDR3 length equals 16 residues. Germline values: CDR1 MNHEY, CDR2 SMNVEV (reference sequence). V lost 5 bases, J lost 1 base, and 9 bases stayed unmatched. In DNA form, the CDR3 reads TGTGCCAGCAGTGGGGATGTGGGACAGGGTTCCTACGAGCAGTACTTC. Amino acids: CASSGDVGQGSYEQYF.

The chain joins TRBV6-6 to TRBJ1-4; D uncertain. The CDR3 is 12 amino acids. CDR1 MNHNY and CDR2 SVGAGI come from the germline V gene (reference sequence). Trimming took off 5 bases at V and 5 bases at J, with 6 bases between the two ends. CDR3 loop: CASSPMNEKLFF. In nucleotides, the CDR3 is TGTGCCAGCAGTCCCATGAATGAAAAACTGTTTTTT.

This clone was detected only a few times. Here the CDR3 DNA reads TGTGCCAGCAGTAACCCGAGACAGGGTAGCTACGAGCAGTACTTC. Protein: CASSNPRQGSYEQYF. V gene TRBV6-5 combines with J gene TRBJ2-7; 7 bases agree with TRBD1. The germline V gene has CDR1 MNHEY and CDR2 SVGAGI. Trimming at V came to 5 bases and at J to 3 bases, leaving 10 bases not matched to a gene. The CDR3 is 15 residues long.

The chain recombines TRBV30 with TRBJ2-7, with unresolved D. The CDR3 totals 13 residues. Trimming removed 6 bases at V and 0 bases at J, with 12 bases between. The germline V gene has CDR1 GTSNPN and CDR2 SVGIG (reference sequence). CDR3 sequence reads: CACLSSHSYEQYF. The CDR3 DNA follows: TGTGCCTGTCTGTCTAGTCACTCCTACGAGCAGTACTTC.

The CDR3 DNA sequence: TGTGCCAGCAGCTTAGCTTTTGGGGGCGGCTATGGCTACACCTTC. Residues: CASSLAFGGGYGYTF. The chain employs TRBV7-2 and TRBJ1-2; D perhaps matches TRBD1 (6 bases). The CDR3 runs to 15 residues. With 0 bases removed from V and 4 bases from J, the gap between germline ends came to 12 bases. Germline V gene sequence: CDR1 SGHTA, CDR2 FQGNSA.

V is TRBV7-9 and J is TRBJ2-1; 12 bases map to TRBD2. This CDR3 has 17 amino acids. V gave up 3 bases and J gave up 10 bases; unmatched junction bases: 13. Germline values: CDR1 SEHNR, CDR2 FQNEAQ (reference sequence). The CDR3 DNA reads as TGTGCCAGCAGCTTCTACCCGGGACTAGCGGGTCAGGGGGAGCAGTTCTTC. Its protein is CASSFYPGLAGQGEQFF.

The chain links TRBV7-2 to TRBJ2-5, with D tentatively TRBD1 or TRBD2 (5 bases each). The CDR3 runs 11 residues. V shed 4 bases and J shed 11 bases, with 11 bases lying between them. Germline V CDR1 and CDR2: SGHTA, FQGNSA. CDR3 region: CASSWDPRQYF. In nucleotides, the CDR3 is TGTGCCAGCAGCTGGGACCCCAGACAGTACTTC.

This rearrangement joins TRBV10-1 to TRBJ2-5; no definite D call. Germline V CDR1 and CDR2: WNHNN, SYGVQD (reference sequence). V was pared by 6 bases and J by 4 bases, with 12 bases between. The CDR3 is made up of 13 amino acids. In DNA, the CDR3 is TGCGCCAGCAGCAGGCAGCCCGCAGAGACCCAGTACTTC. It encodes CASSRQPAETQYF.

The CDR3 DNA reads TGCGCCAGCAGCCAGGAGAGGGCCGGGAGCAATCAGCCCCAGCATTTT. This sequence encodes CASSQERAGSNQPQHF. The chain carries TRBV4-1 and TRBJ1-5, with D unclear. There are 16 residues in the CDR3. Trimming took 3 bases from V and 1 from J, leaving 13 bases between them. Looked up from germline, CDR1 is MGHRA and CDR2 is YSYEKL.